The 4 T cell receptor beta chains listed next were all sequenced from one sample in a study of shared clonotypes between healthy human individuals. The protocol was immunoSEQ multiplex PCR, while the TCRdb copy is restricted to in-frame clones and leaves out a portion. This sample has about 2.4 million clones, with over 85% found just once. The sample consisted of naive CD4+ T cells from PBMCs. Subset given: CD45RA+ positively selected. These receptor sequences come from a young man in good health. Some clones in this sample may be carry-over from other donors' samples.

The chain carries TRBV5-1 and TRBJ2-3, with 11 bases that match TRBD1. Losses at the gene ends were 3 bases for V and 4 bases for J; bases not matched to a gene: 1. The CDR3 has 14 residues. Germline-derived CDR1 and CDR2 are SGHRS and YFSETQ. CDR3 DNA: TGCGCCAGCAGCTGGGGACAGGGGGCAGATACGCAGTATTTT. Protein product: CASSWGQGADTQYF.

This chain joins TRBV9 and TRBJ2-3, with D tentatively TRBD2 (5 bases). In germline, CDR1 is SGDLS, CDR2 YYNGEE. Trimming took off 0 bases at V and 2 bases at J, with 10 bases between the two ends. This CDR3 contains 15 residues. CDR3 residues: CASSVVASDTDTQYF. The CDR3 bases are TGTGCCAGCAGCGTAGTAGCGTCAGACACAGATACGCAGTATTTT.

The count of this clone is one. The chain carries TRBV18 and TRBJ2-7; either TRBD1 or TRBD2 may supply D (5 bases each). Trimming shortened V by 2 bases and J by 7 bases, and 33 bases separated the two germline ends. The CDR3 is 20 amino acids. Germline values: CDR1 KGHSH, CDR2 LQKENI. CDR3 residues: CASSPTSGTGTDKSLGEQYF. The CDR3 nucleotides are TGTGCCAGCTCACCAACGAGTGGGACGGGGACGGATAAATCGCTGGGGGAGCAGTACTTC. The variable domain in full, with the rest retrieved from reference TRBV18 and TRBJ2-7, is NAGVMQNPRHLVRRRGQEARLRCSPMKGHSHVYWYRQLPEEGLKFMVYLQKENIIDESGMPKERFSAEFPKEGPSILRIQQVVRGDSAAYFCASSPTSGTGTDKSLGEQYFGPGTRLTVT.

This clone was counted only a few times. The chain links TRBV7-9 to TRBJ1-1; D is unclear. Germline CDR1 SEHNR, CDR2 FQNEAQ (reference sequence). There are 15 residues in the CDR3. V gave up 5 bases and J gave up 1 base, with 14 bases separating them. CDR3 residues: CASSGNDLGNTEAFF. The CDR3 DNA sequence: TGTGCCAGCAGCGGAAACGATCTGGGGAACACTGAAGCTTTCTTT. The entire variable domain, with the rest obtained from reference TRBV7-9 and TRBJ1-1, is as follows: DTGVSQNPRHKITKRGQNVTFRCDPISEHNRLYWYRQTLGQGPEFLTYFQNEAQLEKSRLLSDRFSAERPKGSFSTLEIQRTEQGDSAMYLCASSGNDLGNTEAFFGQGTRLTVV.